Shown below are 17 T cell receptor beta chains from a single sample sequenced in a study of control samples from healthy donors and cancer patients. Produced via immunoSEQ multiplex PCR; TCRdb's table is partial and in-frame only. Of some 49,000 clones in the sample, approximately 94% were seen once. Sequences were obtained from PBMCs. The receptors stem from a man between 25 and 39 years old with colorectal cancer.

The V and J genes are TRBV4-3 and TRBJ2-3, with D perhaps given as TRBD1 or TRBD2 (7 bases each). This CDR3 comprises 19 residues. The germline gives CDR1 LGHNA, CDR2 YSLEER. The V end was cut by 5 bases, the J end by 3 bases, with 27 bases between. The CDR3 coding sequence is TGCGCCAGCAGCAGGGAGGGGGTTAATACCGGGACAGATACAGATACGCAGTATTTT. Its protein product is CASSREGVNTGTDTDTQYF.

This rearrangement joins TRBV5-1 to TRBJ1-1, with 8 bases that match TRBD1. Trimming at V came to 1 base and at J to 5 bases, leaving 4 bases not matched to a gene. Per germline, CDR1 SGHRS and CDR2 YFSETQ. CDR3 length equals 14 residues. The CDR3 bases are TGCGCCAGCAGCTTGCTACAGGGGGGGACTGAAGCTTTCTTT. The encoded protein is CASSLLQGGTEAFF.

Here the CDR3 DNA reads TGTGCCAGCAGTTGTGACGGCGACTCTGGAAACACCATATATTTT. This gives the protein CASSCDGDSGNTIYF. The chain has TRBV27 and TRBJ1-3; D not certain. Looked up from germline, CDR1 is MNHEY and CDR2 is SMNVEV (reference sequence). The CDR3 consists of 15 residues. Trimming took 4 bases from V and 0 from J, leaving 10 bases between them.

The rearrangement uses TRBV7-8 and TRBJ2-2; 12 bases map to TRBD2. This CDR3 is 17 amino acids long. The J segment lost 7 bases and the V segment lost 3 bases, leaving 9 bases of the junction unmatched. Germline V CDR1 and CDR2: SGHVS, FQNEAQ. CDR3 sequence: CASSFTPLAGGLGELFF. Written as DNA, the CDR3 is TGTGCCAGCAGCTTTACCCCCCTAGCGGGGGGGCTCGGGGAGCTGTTTTTT.

The chain combines TRBV6-5 with TRBJ2-5; no reliable D call. Germline V gene data show CDR1 as MNHEY and CDR2 as SVGAGI. CDR3 length: 14 residues. The V gene lost 8 bases and the J gene lost 5 bases, with 18 bases spanning the gap. The CDR3: CASLLRAPEETQYF. DNA for the CDR3: TGTGCCAGCCTTTTAAGGGCTCCGGAGGAGACCCAGTACTTC.

This rearrangement joins TRBV5-4 to TRBJ1-4; D possibly corresponds to TRBD1 (5 bases). Trimming took off 0 bases at V and 8 bases at J, with 17 bases between the two ends. From germline, CDR1 is SGHNT and CDR2 YYREEE (reference sequence). The CDR3 covers 16 residues. The CDR3 sequence is CASSLGDSTWGEKLFF. CDR3 coding DNA: TGTGCCAGCAGCTTGGGGGACTCAACCTGGGGGGAAAAACTGTTTTTT.

The rearrangement uses TRBV2 and TRBJ2-2; D gene uncertain. The CDR3 sequence is 14 residues long. CDR1 is SNHLY, CDR2 FYNNEI, per germline. The germline V and J ends were trimmed by 2 bases and 7 bases, with 11 bases remaining between them. This CDR3 reads CASSELVAFGELFF. CDR3 DNA: TGTGCCAGCAGTGAACTAGTTGCTTTCGGGGAGCTGTTTTTT.

This clone was detected only a few times. The chain employs TRBV7-2 and TRBJ1-6; maybe TRBD1 (6 bases). Germline-derived CDR1 and CDR2 are SGHTA and FQGNSA. This CDR3 comprises 16 residues. Trimming cost V 4 bases and J 8 bases, with 18 bases left between them. CDR3 sequence: CASSSTSTGFYSPLHF. The CDR3 bases are TGTGCCAGCAGCTCAACCTCAACAGGGTTTTATTCACCCCTCCACTTT.

This sequence joins TRBV7-9 and TRBJ2-1; 10 nucleotides agree with TRBD2. Trimming at V came to 1 base and at J to 12 bases, leaving 9 bases not matched to a gene. The CDR3 contains 15 residues. CDR1 and CDR2 (germline): SEHNR, FQNEAQ (reference sequence). CDR3 nucleotides: TGTGCCAGCAGCTTAGAAGGGCTAGCGGGGGAGCTGCAGTTCTTC. Protein sequence: CASSLEGLAGELQFF.

The chain is built from TRBV9 and TRBJ1-2; the match to TRBD1 covers 7 bases. CDR1 is SGDLS and CDR2 is YYNGEE in the germline V gene. V shed 3 bases and J 0 bases; nucleotides not matched to a gene: 2. This CDR3 contains 14 residues. The CDR3, as DNA: TGTGCCAGCAGCGCGGGACAGACTAACTATGGCTACACCTTC. Residues: CASSAGQTNYGYTF.

The chain joins TRBV3-1 (or the pseudogene TRBV3-2) to TRBJ2-7; D is uncertain. Germline loops: CDR1 LGHDT, CDR2 YNNKEL (reference sequence). CDR3 length: 13 amino acids. V was shortened by 1 base and J by 7 bases, with 11 bases between the two germline ends. CDR3 loop: CASSQVWPEEQYF. The DNA for the CDR3 is TGTGCCAGCAGCCAAGTTTGGCCAGAGGAGCAGTACTTC.

This rearrangement joins TRBV18 to TRBJ2-3; 9 bases agree with TRBD1. With V trimmed by 6 bases and J by 2 bases, 6 bases remained unmatched. Per germline, CDR1 KGHSH and CDR2 LQKENI. The length of the CDR3 is 15 residues. The CDR3 region has the DNA TGTGCCAGCTCCCCCTGGACAGGGGTCACAGATACGCAGTATTTT. This gives the protein CASSPWTGVTDTQYF. The full variable domain, its missing parts supplied by reference TRBV18 and TRBJ2-3, is NAGVMQNPRHLVRRRGQEARLRCSPMKGHSHVYWYRQLPEEGLKFMVYLQKENIIDESGMPKERFSAEFPKEGPSILRIQQVVRGDSAAYFCASSPWTGVTDTQYFGPGTRLTVL.

This clone was counted a few times. V is TRBV7-9 and J is TRBJ2-2; TRBD1 agrees at 9 bases. The CDR3 is made up of 15 amino acids. Germline V gives CDR1 SEHNR, CDR2 FQNEAQ (reference sequence). Trimming took 5 bases from V and 3 from J; bases not matched to a gene: 4. The CDR3 loop is CASSPGQGHTGELFF. The DNA of the CDR3 is TGTGCCAGCAGCCCGGGACAGGGTCACACCGGGGAGCTGTTTTTT. Supplemented by reference TRBV7-9 and TRBJ2-2, the full variable domain reads DTGVSQNPRHKITKRGQNVTFRCDPISEHNRLYWYRQTLGQGPEFLTYFQNEAQLEKSRLLSDRFSAERPKGSFSTLEIQRTEQGDSAMYLCASSPGQGHTGELFFGEGSRLTVL.

V and J are TRBV5-5 and TRBJ1-4, with 7 bases lining up with TRBD1. The CDR3 spans 15 residues. Germline V gene data show CDR1 as SGHKS and CDR2 as YYEKEE (reference sequence). J was trimmed by 5 bases and V by 2 bases; bases with no gene match: 6. This chain's CDR3 is CASSFLTGSNEKLFF. For the CDR3, the DNA is TGTGCCAGCAGCTTTCTGACAGGGTCAAATGAAAAACTGTTTTTT.

This chain connects TRBV14 to TRBJ2-6; D ambiguous. The germline gives CDR1 SGHDN, CDR2 FVKESK. This CDR3 is 13 amino acids long. The V and J ends lost 6 bases and 2 bases respectively, with 5 bases between them. CDR3 DNA: TGTGCCAGCAGTCCTACTGGGGCCAACGTCCTGACTTTC. Translating gives CASSPTGANVLTF.

The rearrangement joins TRBV7-9 to TRBJ2-4; a weak D match, TRBD2 (6 bases). Trimming pared 5 bases from V and 6 bases from J, leaving 11 bases between. CDR1 is SEHNR and CDR2 is FQNEAQ in the germline V gene (reference sequence). The CDR3 is 13 residues long. CDR3 loop: CASSPRDSNIQYF. The CDR3 DNA sequence: TGTGCCAGCAGCCCCCGGGACTCAAACATTCAGTACTTC.

This clone was picked up one time. The gene calls are TRBV5-5 and TRBJ1-2; D gene uncertain. CDR1 SGHKS and CDR2 YYEKEE come from the germline V gene (reference sequence). The CDR3 runs to 12 residues. Between the trimmed V and J ends, which lost 4 bases and 4 bases, there was a span of 8 bases. DNA of the CDR3: TGTGCCAGCAGCCCCCCTTCCTATGGCTACACCTTC. Residues: CASSPPSYGYTF.